Listed below are T cell receptor beta chains from one sample, sequenced in a study of blood T cell repertoires in COVID-19. Sequencing used immunoSEQ multiplex PCR; TCRdb keeps in-frame clones, though not all of them. The sample has roughly 170,000 clones, 74% seen once; the top ten hold approximately 3%. Sequencing was done on a sample of peripheral blood. Receptor source: a woman of 80 years or more with acute or convalescent COVID-19. The CDR3 runs from the conserved cysteine through the conserved F or W. Each record gives: V gene, clone size, J gene, D gene, CDR3 protein, CDR3 DNA. The D gene is left open where the match is weak. Some rows mark clone size as missing; the rest say once, few, many or name a class of expanded clone.

V: TRBV4-1
size: .
J: TRBJ2-1
D: .
CDR3: CASSQVGQGNNEQFF
DNA: TGCGCCAGCAGCCAAGTCGGGCAGGGCAACAATGAGCAGTTCTTC

V: TRBV5-1
size: .
J: TRBJ2-1
D: TRBD2
CDR3: CASGLADNNEQFF
DNA: TGCGCCAGCGGACTAGCGGATAACAATGAGCAGTTCTTC

V: TRBV28
size: few
J: TRBJ1-2
D: .
CDR3: CASSFDWRVYGYTF
DNA: TGTGCCAGCAGTTTTGATTGGAGGGTCTATGGCTACACCTTC

V: TRBV24-1
size: once
J: TRBJ2-2
D: .
CDR3: CATSDAIGELFF
DNA: TGTGCCACCAGTGACGCGATCGGGGAGCTGTTTTTT

V: TRBV11-2
size: .
J: TRBJ2-7
D: TRBD1
CDR3: CASSLGRQGSNGEQYF
DNA: TGTGCCAGCAGCTTAGGAAGACAGGGGTCGAATGGCGAGCAGTACTTC

V: TRBV6-1
size: .
J: TRBJ2-7
D: .
CDR3: CASSEAPGSSYEQYF
DNA: TGTGCCAGCAGTGAAGCTCCGGGAAGCTCCTACGAGCAGTACTTC

V: TRBV4-3
size: once
J: TRBJ1-2
D: .
CDR3: CASSQEVGSRERGYTF
DNA: TGCGCCAGCAGCCAAGAGGTAGGGTCCAGGGAAAGGGGCTACACCTTC

V: TRBV30
size: few
J: TRBJ2-5
D: .
CDR3: CASVGARETQYF
DNA: TGTGCCAGCGTGGGGGCTCGCGAGACCCAGTACTTC

V: TRBV9
size: .
J: TRBJ2-1
D: TRBD2
CDR3: CASSVEARTSGRRHNEQFF
DNA: TGTGCCAGCAGCGTAGAGGCTAGGACTAGCGGGAGACGACACAATGAGCAGTTCTTC

V: TRBV7-2
size: .
J: TRBJ2-1
D: TRBD2
CDR3: CASTAPSSGSGYNEQFF
DNA: TGTGCCAGCACTGCCCCCTCTAGCGGTAGTGGATACAATGAGCAGTTCTTC

V: TRBV19
size: .
J: TRBJ1-1
D: .
CDR3: CASSSRQNTEAFF
DNA: TGTGCCAGTAGTAGCAGGCAGAACACTGAAGCTTTCTTT

V: TRBV9
size: .
J: TRBJ2-2
D: TRBD2
CDR3: CASSFTGTSATGELFF
DNA: TGTGCCAGCAGCTTTACCGGGACTAGTGCCACCGGGGAGCTGTTTTTT

V: TRBV2
size: .
J: TRBJ2-5
D: TRBD1
CDR3: CASSGMTGQETQYF
DNA: TGTGCCAGCAGCGGCATGACAGGGCAAGAGACCCAGTACTTC

V: TRBV3-1/TRBV3-2
size: .
J: TRBJ1-3
D: .
CDR3: CASSPGEGNTIYF
DNA: TGTGCCAGCAGCCCCGGGGAGGGAAACACCATATATTTT

V: TRBV25-1
size: .
J: TRBJ2-3
D: TRBD2
CDR3: CASSEGVAGVLDTQYF
DNA: TGTGCCAGCAGTGAAGGAGTAGCGGGAGTGTTAGATACGCAGTATTTT

V: TRBV5-4
size: .
J: TRBJ1-2
D: .
CDR3: CASSLGLEFRGYTF
DNA: TGTGCCAGCAGCTTGGGTCTGGAGTTTCGTGGCTACACCTTC

V: TRBV10-3
size: .
J: TRBJ2-1
D: TRBD1
CDR3: CAISSDRGVHEQFF
DNA: TGTGCCATCAGTTCCGACAGGGGAGTCCATGAGCAGTTCTTC

V: TRBV18
size: .
J: TRBJ1-3
D: .
CDR3: CASSPPSGMDSGNTIYF
DNA: TGTGCCAGCTCACCACCGTCGGGAATGGACTCTGGAAACACCATATATTTT

V: TRBV10-3
size: .
J: TRBJ2-3
D: .
CDR3: CAISYDGWSDTQYF
DNA: TGTGCCATCTCCTATGACGGGTGGTCAGATACGCAGTATTTT

V: TRBV9
size: .
J: TRBJ2-7
D: .
CDR3: CASSSQDYEQYF
DNA: TGTGCCAGCAGCTCACAGGACTACGAGCAGTACTTC

V: TRBV28
size: .
J: TRBJ2-3
D: .
CDR3: CASSSPRGSGNTDTQYF
DNA: TGTGCCAGCAGTTCCCCCCGGGGTTCCGGGAACACAGATACGCAGTATTTT

V: TRBV6-5
size: .
J: TRBJ2-7
D: TRBD1
CDR3: CASKPGQGSYEQYF
DNA: TGTGCCAGCAAACCGGGACAGGGCTCCTACGAGCAGTACTTC

V: TRBV14
size: .
J: TRBJ2-1
D: .
CDR3: CASGGYNEQFF
DNA: TGTGCCAGCGGCGGGTACAATGAGCAGTTCTTC

V: TRBV3-1/TRBV3-2
size: .
J: TRBJ2-3
D: TRBD2
CDR3: CASSQGLAGHADTQYF
DNA: TGTGCCAGCAGCCAAGGGCTAGCGGGTCATGCAGATACGCAGTATTTT

V: TRBV6-2/TRBV6-3
size: .
J: TRBJ1-4
D: TRBD1
CDR3: CASSYPGQGAEELFF
DNA: TGTGCCAGCAGTTACCCGGGACAGGGGGCCGAGGAACTGTTTTTT

V: TRBV7-9
size: .
J: TRBJ2-2
D: TRBD2
CDR3: CASRGGSGSSTGELFF
DNA: TGTGCCAGCAGAGGGGGTAGCGGGAGTAGCACCGGGGAGCTGTTTTTT

V: TRBV30
size: .
J: TRBJ2-1
D: TRBD1
CDR3: CAWSDFVPGQYNEQFF
DNA: TGTGCCTGGAGTGACTTCGTTCCGGGACAGTACAATGAGCAGTTCTTC

V: TRBV7-2
size: .
J: TRBJ1-1
D: .
CDR3: CASSLVGLGDTEAFF
DNA: TGTGCCAGCAGCTTAGTTGGGTTAGGGGACACTGAAGCTTTCTTT

V: TRBV5-4
size: .
J: TRBJ2-7
D: .
CDR3: CASSLDQGLSEQYF
DNA: TGTGCCAGCAGCTTGGACCAGGGGCTCTCCGAGCAGTACTTC

V: TRBV10-2
size: once
J: TRBJ2-3
D: TRBD2
CDR3: CASRFGAGVSDTQYF
DNA: TGCGCCAGCCGATTTGGAGCGGGAGTCTCAGATACGCAGTATTTT

V: TRBV3-1/TRBV3-2
size: .
J: TRBJ1-3
D: TRBD1
CDR3: CASSQWTGGNTIYF
DNA: TGTGCCAGCAGCCAATGGACAGGGGGAAACACCATATATTTT

V: TRBV5-6
size: few
J: TRBJ2-1
D: TRBD2
CDR3: CASSSLAGEGPNEQFF
DNA: TGTGCCAGCAGCTCACTAGCGGGAGAAGGGCCCAATGAGCAGTTCTTC

V: TRBV7-9
size: .
J: TRBJ1-1
D: .
CDR3: CASSLASGGEFEAFF
DNA: TGTGCCAGCAGCTTAGCATCGGGGGGCGAGTTTGAAGCTTTCTTT

V: TRBV18
size: .
J: TRBJ1-5
D: .
CDR3: CASSLQANQPQHF
DNA: TGTGCCAGCTCACTCCAAGCTAATCAGCCCCAGCATTTT

V: TRBV30
size: once
J: TRBJ1-3
D: .
CDR3: CAWKVDSNGNTIYF
DNA: TGTGCCTGGAAGGTTGACAGCAACGGAAACACCATATATTTT

V: TRBV19
size: .
J: TRBJ1-5
D: TRBD1
CDR3: CASSRRQGSNQPQHF
DNA: TGTGCCAGTAGTAGACGACAGGGGAGCAATCAGCCCCAGCATTTT

V: TRBV10-2
size: .
J: TRBJ1-4
D: TRBD1
CDR3: CASRAGQAEKLFF
DNA: TGCGCCAGCAGGGCCGGACAGGCTGAAAAACTGTTTTTT

V: TRBV28
size: .
J: TRBJ2-5
D: TRBD1
CDR3: CASSRAGQGAKTQYF
DNA: TGTGCCAGCAGTCGGGCGGGACAGGGGGCAAAGACCCAGTACTTC

V: TRBV4-3
size: .
J: TRBJ2-2
D: TRBD2
CDR3: CASSQVLAGGHTGELFF
DNA: TGCGCCAGCAGCCAAGTCCTCGCGGGAGGGCACACCGGGGAGCTGTTTTTT

V: TRBV6-5
size: few
J: TRBJ1-5
D: TRBD1
CDR3: CASSNTGGNQPQHF
DNA: TGTGCCAGCAGTAACACAGGGGGCAATCAGCCCCAGCATTTT

V: TRBV5-1
size: .
J: TRBJ2-7
D: TRBD2
CDR3: CASSPRLAGYEQYF
DNA: TGCGCCAGCAGCCCACGACTAGCGGGATACGAGCAGTACTTC

V: TRBV5-1
size: .
J: TRBJ2-1
D: .
CDR3: CASSSSGFNEQFF
DNA: TGCGCCAGCAGCTCCTCAGGTTTCAATGAGCAGTTCTTC

V: TRBV4-1
size: .
J: TRBJ1-6
D: .
CDR3: CASSPLRQARNSPLHF
DNA: TGCGCCAGCAGCCCCCTAAGACAGGCGAGAAATTCACCCCTCCACTTT

V: TRBV7-2
size: few
J: TRBJ2-3
D: .
CDR3: CASSLGWEYTDTQYF
DNA: TGTGCCAGCAGCTTAGGTTGGGAGTACACAGATACGCAGTATTTT

V: TRBV7-2
size: once
J: TRBJ2-1
D: TRBD2
CDR3: CASSLIFGLGADNEQFF
DNA: TGTGCCAGCAGCTTAATTTTCGGACTAGGGGCCGACAATGAGCAGTTCTTC

V: TRBV6-6
size: .
J: TRBJ2-2
D: .
CDR3: CATRNREGGGELFF
DNA: TGTGCCACTCGAAACAGGGAAGGAGGCGGGGAGCTGTTTTTT

V: TRBV13
size: .
J: TRBJ2-5
D: TRBD2
CDR3: CASSLGLRREVGETQYF
DNA: TGTGCCAGCAGCTTAGGCCTAAGGCGGGAGGTCGGTGAGACCCAGTACTTC

V: TRBV5-6
size: few
J: TRBJ2-5
D: TRBD1
CDR3: CASSKGQGLLETQYF
DNA: TGTGCCAGCAGCAAGGGACAGGGTCTTCTAGAGACCCAGTACTTC

V: TRBV7-8
size: .
J: TRBJ1-2
D: .
CDR3: CASSLETGYGYTF
DNA: TGTGCCAGCAGCTTAGAAACAGGGTATGGCTACACCTTC

V: TRBV11-3
size: .
J: TRBJ2-7
D: TRBD1
CDR3: CASSLETSGTGSVHEQYF
DNA: TGTGCCAGCAGCTTAGAAACCTCCGGGACAGGGAGTGTCCACGAGCAGTACTTC

V: TRBV5-4
size: few
J: TRBJ1-1
D: TRBD1
CDR3: CASSRDRGNIEAFF
DNA: TGTGCCAGCAGTCGCGACAGGGGGAATATTGAAGCTTTCTTT

V: TRBV4-1
size: .
J: TRBJ2-2
D: .
CDR3: CASSRGGVNTGELFF
DNA: TGCGCCAGCAGCCGTGGAGGGGTAAACACCGGGGAGCTGTTTTTT

V: TRBV5-6
size: .
J: TRBJ1-1
D: .
CDR3: CASSPEGAGHRFTEAFF
DNA: TGTGCCAGCAGTCCGGAAGGCGCGGGGCACCGATTCACTGAAGCTTTCTTT

V: TRBV27
size: .
J: TRBJ2-7
D: TRBD2
CDR3: CASSDPSGTSGMYEQYF
DNA: TGTGCCAGCAGTGATCCTTCCGGGACTAGCGGGATGTACGAGCAGTACTTC

V: TRBV11-2
size: .
J: TRBJ2-2
D: .
CDR3: CASSLAGYGTGELFF
DNA: TGTGCCAGCAGCTTAGCAGGGTATGGCACCGGGGAGCTGTTTTTT

V: TRBV2
size: once
J: TRBJ1-4
D: .
CDR3: CASSEQGYSNEKLFF
DNA: TGTGCCAGCAGTGAACAGGGGTACAGTAATGAAAAACTGTTTTTT

V: TRBV12-3/TRBV12-4
size: .
J: TRBJ1-2
D: .
CDR3: CASSVGEGYGYTF
DNA: TGTGCCAGCTCCGTGGGCGAGGGCTATGGCTACACCTTC